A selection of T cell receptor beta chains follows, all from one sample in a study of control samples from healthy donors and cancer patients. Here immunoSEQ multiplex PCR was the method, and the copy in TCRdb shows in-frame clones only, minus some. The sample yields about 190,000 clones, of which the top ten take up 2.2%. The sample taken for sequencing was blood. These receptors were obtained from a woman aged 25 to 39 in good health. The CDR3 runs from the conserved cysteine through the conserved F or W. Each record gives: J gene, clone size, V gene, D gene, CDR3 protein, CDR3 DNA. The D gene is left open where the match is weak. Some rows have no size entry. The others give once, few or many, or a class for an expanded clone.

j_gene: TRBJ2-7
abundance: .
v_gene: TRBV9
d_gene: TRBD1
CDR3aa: CASSPQGQIFSYEQYF
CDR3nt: TGTGCCAGCAGCCCCCAGGGACAGATTTTCTCCTACGAGCAGTACTTC

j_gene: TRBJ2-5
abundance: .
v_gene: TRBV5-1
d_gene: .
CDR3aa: CASSLVAGGQETQYF
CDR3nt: TGCGCCAGCAGCTTGGTCGCTGGGGGACAAGAGACCCAGTACTTC

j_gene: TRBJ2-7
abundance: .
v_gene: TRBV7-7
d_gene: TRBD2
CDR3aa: CASSPRRAGGGEQYF
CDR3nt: TGTGCTAGCAGCCCACGCCGGGCAGGCGGGGGGGAGCAGTACTTC

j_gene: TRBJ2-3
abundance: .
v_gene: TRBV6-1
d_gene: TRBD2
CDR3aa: CASSEREGGTDTQYF
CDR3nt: TGTGCCAGCAGTGAACGGGAGGGGGGCACAGATACGCAGTATTTT

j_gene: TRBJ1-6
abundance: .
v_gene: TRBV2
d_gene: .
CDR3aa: CASTPGSPNSPLHF
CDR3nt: TGTGCCAGCACCCCGGGTTCCCCAAATTCACCCCTCCACTTT

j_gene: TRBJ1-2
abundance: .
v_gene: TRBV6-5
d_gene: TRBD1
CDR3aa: CASSPATGFYGYTF
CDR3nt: TGTGCCAGCAGTCCCGCGACAGGGTTCTATGGCTACACCTTC

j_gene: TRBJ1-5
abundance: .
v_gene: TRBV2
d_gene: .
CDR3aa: CASSGALQPQHF
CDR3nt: TGTGCCAGCAGTGGGGCTCTACAGCCCCAGCATTTT

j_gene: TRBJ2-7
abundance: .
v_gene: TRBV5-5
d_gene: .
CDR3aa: CASTVGGRSSYEQYF
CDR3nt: TGTGCCAGCACCGTCGGTGGGCGGAGCTCCTACGAGCAGTACTTC

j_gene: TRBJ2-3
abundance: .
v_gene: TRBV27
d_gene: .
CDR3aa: CASSLLQPFTDTQYF
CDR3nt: TGTGCCAGCAGTCTCCTTCAGCCTTTCACAGATACGCAGTATTTT

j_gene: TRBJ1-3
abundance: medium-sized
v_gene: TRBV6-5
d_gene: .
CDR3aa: CATRRDNSGNTIYF
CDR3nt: TGTGCTACCCGTCGGGACAACTCTGGAAACACCATATATTTT

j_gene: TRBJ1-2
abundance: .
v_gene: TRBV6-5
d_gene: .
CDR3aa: CASSYSWGRNYGYTF
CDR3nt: TGTGCCAGCAGTTACTCGTGGGGGCGCAACTATGGCTACACCTTC

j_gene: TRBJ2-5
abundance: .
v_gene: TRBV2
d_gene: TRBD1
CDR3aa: CASSEQGAGETQYF
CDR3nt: TGTGCCAGCAGCGAACAGGGGGCAGGAGAGACCCAGTACTTC

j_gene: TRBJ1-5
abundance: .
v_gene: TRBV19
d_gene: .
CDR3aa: CASSIASRANQPQHF
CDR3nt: TGTGCCAGTAGTATAGCGAGCAGGGCCAATCAGCCCCAGCATTTT

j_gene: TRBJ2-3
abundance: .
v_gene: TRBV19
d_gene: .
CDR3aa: CASRFGPGGDTQYF
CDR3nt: TGTGCCAGTCGTTTCGGACCGGGCGGGGATACGCAGTATTTT

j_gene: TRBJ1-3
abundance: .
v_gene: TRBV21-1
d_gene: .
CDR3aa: CASRKGGPDGTGTSTFSGNTIYF
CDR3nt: TGTGCCAGCAGGAAAGGGGGACCCGATGGGACAGGGACTAGCACTTTCTCTGGAAACACCATATATTTT

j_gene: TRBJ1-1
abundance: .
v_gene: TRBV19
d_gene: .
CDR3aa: CASSITGGGVIWTEAFF
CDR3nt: TGTGCCAGTAGTATAACCGGCGGGGGCGTGATATGGACTGAAGCTTTCTTT

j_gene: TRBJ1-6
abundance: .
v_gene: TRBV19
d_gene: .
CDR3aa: CASSSSGNYNSPLHF
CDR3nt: TGTGCCAGTAGTTCCTCGGGAAACTACAATTCACCCCTCCACTTT

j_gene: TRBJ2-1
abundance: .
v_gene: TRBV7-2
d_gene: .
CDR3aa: CASSTGGLPYNEQFF
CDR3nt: TGTGCCAGCAGTACGGGGGGCCTTCCCTACAATGAGCAGTTCTTC

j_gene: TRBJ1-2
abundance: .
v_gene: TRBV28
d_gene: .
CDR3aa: CASSLGRGFYGYTF
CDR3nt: TGTGCCAGCAGTTTAGGGCGTGGGTTCTATGGCTACACCTTC

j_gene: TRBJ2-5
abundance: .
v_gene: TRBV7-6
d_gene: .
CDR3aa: CASSLKPQETQYF
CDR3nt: TGTGCCAGCAGCTTAAAGCCACAAGAGACCCAGTACTTC

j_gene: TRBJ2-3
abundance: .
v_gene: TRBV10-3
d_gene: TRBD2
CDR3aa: CAISQLAGSTDTQYF
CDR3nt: TGTGCCATCAGTCAACTAGCGGGGAGCACAGATACGCAGTATTTT

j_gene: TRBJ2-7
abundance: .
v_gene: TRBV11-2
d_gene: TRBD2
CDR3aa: CASSSPFETQRGFDEQYF
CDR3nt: TGTGCCAGCAGCTCCCCCTTTGAAACACAGCGGGGGTTTGACGAGCAGTACTTC

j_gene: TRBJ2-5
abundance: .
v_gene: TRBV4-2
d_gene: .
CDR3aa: CASSQEKETQYF
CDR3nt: TGTGCCAGCAGCCAAGAGAAGGAGACCCAGTACTTC

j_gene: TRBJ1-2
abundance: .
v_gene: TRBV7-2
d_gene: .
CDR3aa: CASSLAGDQPRGYTF
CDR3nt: TGTGCCAGCAGCTTAGCAGGGGACCAACCACGCGGCTACACCTTC

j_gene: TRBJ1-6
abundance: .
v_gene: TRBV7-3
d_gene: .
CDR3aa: CASSLGGIYNSPLHF
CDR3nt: TGTGCCAGCAGCTTAGGCGGGATCTATAATTCACCCCTCCACTTT

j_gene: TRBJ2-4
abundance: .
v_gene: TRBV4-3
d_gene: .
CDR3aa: CASSQEIRAKNIQYF
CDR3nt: TGCGCCAGCAGCCAAGAGATTCGCGCCAAAAACATTCAGTACTTC

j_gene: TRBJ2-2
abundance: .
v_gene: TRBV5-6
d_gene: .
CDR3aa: CASSLGVFGGELFF
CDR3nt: TGTGCCAGCAGCTTGGGAGTTTTCGGCGGGGAGCTGTTTTTT

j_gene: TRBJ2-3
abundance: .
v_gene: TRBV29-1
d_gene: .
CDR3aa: CSVTFGGPTDTQYF
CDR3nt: .

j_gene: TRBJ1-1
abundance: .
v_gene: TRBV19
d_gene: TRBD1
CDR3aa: CASRTGGTEAFF
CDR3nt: TGTGCCAGCCGAACAGGGGGCACTGAAGCTTTCTTT

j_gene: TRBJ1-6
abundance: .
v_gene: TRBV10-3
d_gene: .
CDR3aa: CAIRDLGGNSPLHF
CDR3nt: TGTGCCATCAGGGATCTAGGGGGTAATTCACCCCTCCACTTT

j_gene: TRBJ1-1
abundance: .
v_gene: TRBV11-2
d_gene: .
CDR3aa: CASSLGGGPNTEAFF
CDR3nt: TGTGCCAGCAGCTTAGGGGGGGGGCCGAACACTGAAGCTTTCTTT

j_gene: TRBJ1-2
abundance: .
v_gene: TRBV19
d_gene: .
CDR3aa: CASSIGAPGYQGYTF
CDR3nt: TGTGCCAGTAGTATAGGAGCCCCCGGTTATCAAGGCTACACCTTC

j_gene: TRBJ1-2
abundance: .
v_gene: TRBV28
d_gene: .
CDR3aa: CASSLFPGLYGYTF
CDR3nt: TGTGCCAGCAGTTTATTTCCCGGGTTGTATGGCTACACCTTC

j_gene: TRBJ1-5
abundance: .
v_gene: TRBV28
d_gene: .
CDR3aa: CASRKSGEGVNQPQHF
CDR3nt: TGTGCCAGCAGAAAGTCCGGGGAGGGGGTGAATCAGCCCCAGCATTTT

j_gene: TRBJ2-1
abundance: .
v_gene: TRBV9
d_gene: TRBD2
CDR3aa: CASSTPGTSDEQFF
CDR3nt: TGTGCCAGCAGCACCCCCGGGACTAGCGATGAGCAGTTCTTC

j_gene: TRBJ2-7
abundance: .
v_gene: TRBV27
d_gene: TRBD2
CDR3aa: CASSTGRARKQYF
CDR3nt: TGTGCCAGCAGTACTGGGAGGGCTCGGAAGCAGTACTTC

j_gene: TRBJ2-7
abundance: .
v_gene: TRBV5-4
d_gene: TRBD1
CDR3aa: CASSPRTGLVYEQYF
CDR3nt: TGTGCCAGCAGCCCGAGGACAGGGCTAGTGTACGAGCAGTACTTC

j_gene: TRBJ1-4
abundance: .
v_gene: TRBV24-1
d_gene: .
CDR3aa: CATPQVPGSSEKLFF
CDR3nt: TGTGCCACCCCACAAGTTCCAGGAAGCAGTGAAAAACTGTTTTTT

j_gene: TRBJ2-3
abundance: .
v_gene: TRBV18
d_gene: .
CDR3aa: CASSLTPGSGATDTQYF
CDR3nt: TGTGCCAGCTCACTAACCCCGGGGTCCGGGGCCACAGATACGCAGTATTTT

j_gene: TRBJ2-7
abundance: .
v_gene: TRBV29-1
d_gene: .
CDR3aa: CSVPTGTHNEQYF
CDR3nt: TGCAGCGTACCCACCGGGACACATAACGAGCAGTACTTC

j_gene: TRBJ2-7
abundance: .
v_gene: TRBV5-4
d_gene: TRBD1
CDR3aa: CASSLGQGSSYEQYF
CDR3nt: TGTGCCAGCAGCTTGGGACAGGGGTCCTCCTACGAGCAGTACTTC

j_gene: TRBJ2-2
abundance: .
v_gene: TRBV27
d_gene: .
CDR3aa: CASSSLLDSINTGELFF
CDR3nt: TGTGCCAGCAGTTCCCTACTAGACTCCATAAACACCGGGGAGCTGTTTTTT

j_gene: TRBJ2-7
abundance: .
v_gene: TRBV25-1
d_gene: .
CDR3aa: CASSEFSGGPGQYF
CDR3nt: TGTGCCAGCAGTGAGTTTTCTGGGGGGCCGGGGCAGTACTTC

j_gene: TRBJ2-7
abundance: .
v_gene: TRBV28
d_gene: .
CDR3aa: CASLQQGHEQYF
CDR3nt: TGTGCCAGCCTACAACAGGGCCACGAGCAGTACTTC